A selection of T cell receptor beta chains follows, all from one sample in a study of identical twins. TCRdb re-called the 5' RACE reads with MiXCR, one entry per CDR3 protein. The sample lists 600,000 to 850,000 distinct CDR3 sequences; roughly 18% were seen once. Another study also made use of these data, one on T cells expressing NK-cell markers.

The material sequenced was PBMCs. These receptors were obtained from a woman younger than 35 in good health. Both conserved end residues are part of each CDR3. The order of the fields is J gene, clone size, D gene, V gene, CDR3 length, CDR3 protein, CDR3 DNA. The D gene is left open where the match is weak. Not all rows give a size; the values are once, few, many and, for expanded clones, a class.

j_call: TRBJ2-3; clone_size: NA; d_call: NA; v_call: TRBV20-1; cdr3_length: 13; cdr3_aa: CSARGLEVDTQYF; cdr3_nt: TGCAGTGCCAGAGGGCTAGAGGTAGATACGCAGTATTTT
j_call: TRBJ1-2; clone_size: few; d_call: NA; v_call: TRBV10-1; cdr3_length: 18; cdr3_aa: CASRIGSRRAQNFHGYTF; cdr3_nt: TGCGCCAGCAGGATAGGCTCGAGGCGGGCCCAAAACTTTCATGGCTACACCTTC
j_call: TRBJ2-7; clone_size: many; d_call: NA; v_call: TRBV10-3; cdr3_length: 16; cdr3_aa: CAISESRSGGTYEQYF; cdr3_nt: TGTGCCATCAGTGAGTCTCGTTCCGGGGGCACCTACGAGCAGTACTTC
j_call: TRBJ2-1; clone_size: NA; d_call: NA; v_call: TRBV12-3/TRBV12-4; cdr3_length: 13; cdr3_aa: CASSAGTDNEQFF; cdr3_nt: TGTGCCAGCAGCGCCGGGACGGACAATGAGCAGTTCTTC
j_call: TRBJ2-5; clone_size: few; d_call: NA; v_call: TRBV5-6; cdr3_length: 14; cdr3_aa: CASSLDGGFRTQYF; cdr3_nt: TGTGCCAGCAGCTTGGATGGCGGGTTTAGGACCCAGTACTTC
j_call: TRBJ2-3; clone_size: NA; d_call: NA; v_call: TRBV29-1; cdr3_length: 18; cdr3_aa: CSGQPGPSAGRRGLTQYF; cdr3_nt: TGCAGCGGGCAACCGGGACCCTCCGCGGGGAGGCGTGGACTTACGCAGTATTTT
j_call: TRBJ2-4; clone_size: NA; d_call: TRBD1; v_call: TRBV5-6; cdr3_length: 17; cdr3_aa: CASSLGPGRGYGNIQYF; cdr3_nt: TGTGCCAGCAGCTTGGGTCCTGGCAGGGGGTACGGAAACATTCAGTACTTC
j_call: TRBJ2-5; clone_size: NA; d_call: NA; v_call: TRBV7-6; cdr3_length: 11; cdr3_aa: CASSLNRIQYF; cdr3_nt: TGTGCCAGCAGCTTAAACCGAATCCAGTACTTC
j_call: TRBJ2-7; clone_size: NA; d_call: TRBD2; v_call: TRBV11-2; cdr3_length: 18; cdr3_aa: CASSLVAFGTSGSYEQYF; cdr3_nt: TGTGCCAGCAGCTTAGTAGCCTTCGGGACTAGCGGGAGCTACGAGCAGTACTTC
j_call: TRBJ1-4; clone_size: NA; d_call: TRBD1; v_call: TRBV7-9; cdr3_length: 16; cdr3_aa: CASSLDRGSSNEKLFF; cdr3_nt: TGTGCCAGCAGCTTAGACAGGGGGTCATCTAATGAAAAACTGTTTTTT
j_call: TRBJ1-2; clone_size: many; d_call: TRBD1; v_call: TRBV12-3/TRBV12-4; cdr3_length: 14; cdr3_aa: CASSPGGQYYGYTF; cdr3_nt: TGTGCCAGCAGTCCGGGGGGACAGTACTATGGCTACACCTTC
j_call: TRBJ2-1; clone_size: many; d_call: TRBD2; v_call: TRBV12-3/TRBV12-4; cdr3_length: 14; cdr3_aa: CASRSGTSGSRQFF; cdr3_nt: TGTGCCAGCAGATCCGGGACTAGCGGTTCGCGGCAGTTCTTC
j_call: TRBJ2-3; clone_size: few; d_call: TRBD2; v_call: TRBV12-3/TRBV12-4; cdr3_length: 15; cdr3_aa: CASSKAGTRLDTQYF; cdr3_nt: TGTGCCAGCAGTAAAGCGGGGACCCGATTAGATACGCAGTATTTT
j_call: TRBJ2-7; clone_size: few; d_call: NA; v_call: TRBV28; cdr3_length: 11; cdr3_aa: CASSSGPQSNF; cdr3_nt: TGTGCCAGCAGCTCGGGACCGCAATCCAACTTC
j_call: TRBJ1-4; clone_size: few; d_call: NA; v_call: TRBV7-2; cdr3_length: 15; cdr3_aa: CASSLVATTNEKLFF; cdr3_nt: TGTGCCAGCAGCTTAGTGGCTACAACTAATGAAAAACTGTTTTTT
j_call: TRBJ2-3; clone_size: few; d_call: NA; v_call: TRBV7-2; cdr3_length: 17; cdr3_aa: CASSPHRGGPGTDTQYF; cdr3_nt: TGTGCCAGCAGCCCCCACAGGGGGGGCCCGGGCACAGATACGCAGTATTTT
j_call: TRBJ2-5; clone_size: NA; d_call: TRBD2; v_call: TRBV27; cdr3_length: 18; cdr3_aa: CASSQTRTSGRGQETQYF; cdr3_nt: TGTGCCAGCAGCCAAACCAGGACTAGCGGGAGGGGGCAAGAGACCCAGTACTTC
j_call: TRBJ2-3; clone_size: NA; d_call: TRBD1; v_call: TRBV4-3; cdr3_length: 15; cdr3_aa: CASSQDGTGPGRQYF; cdr3_nt: TGCGCCAGCAGCCAAGATGGGACAGGGCCCGGGAGGCAGTATTTT
j_call: TRBJ2-1; clone_size: few; d_call: TRBD2; v_call: TRBV15; cdr3_length: 19; cdr3_aa: CATSRDERGGRSTYNEQFF; cdr3_nt: TGTGCCACCAGCAGAGATGAGCGGGGGGGCAGGTCGACCTACAATGAGCAGTTCTTC
j_call: TRBJ2-2; clone_size: NA; d_call: NA; v_call: TRBV18; cdr3_length: 15; cdr3_aa: CASSRDPRMTGELFF; cdr3_nt: TGTGCCAGCTCACGGGACCCTCGGATGACCGGGGAGCTGTTTTTT
j_call: TRBJ2-1; clone_size: many; d_call: TRBD2; v_call: TRBV29-1; cdr3_length: 14; cdr3_aa: CSVPKTSEFNEQFF; cdr3_nt: TGCAGCGTCCCGAAGACTAGCGAGTTCAATGAGCAGTTCTTC
j_call: TRBJ2-7; clone_size: NA; d_call: NA; v_call: TRBV24-1; cdr3_length: 11; cdr3_aa: CATGQRDEQYF; cdr3_nt: TGTGCCACCGGACAGAGGGACGAGCAGTACTTC
j_call: TRBJ1-2; clone_size: few; d_call: NA; v_call: TRBV25-1; cdr3_length: 13; cdr3_aa: CASSGPGNYGYTF; cdr3_nt: TGTGCCAGCAGTGGGCCTGGGAACTATGGCTACACCTTC
j_call: TRBJ2-3; clone_size: NA; d_call: TRBD2; v_call: TRBV4-3; cdr3_length: 17; cdr3_aa: CASSQDTSGASTDTQYF; cdr3_nt: TGCGCCAGCAGCCAAGATACTAGCGGGGCTAGCACAGATACGCAGTATTTT
j_call: TRBJ2-7; clone_size: many; d_call: NA; v_call: TRBV7-2; cdr3_length: 13; cdr3_aa: CASSSDFTYEQYF; cdr3_nt: TGTGCCAGCAGCTCGGACTTTACCTACGAGCAGTACTTC
j_call: TRBJ2-1; clone_size: few; d_call: NA; v_call: TRBV7-9; cdr3_length: 12; cdr3_aa: CASSLGMNEQFF; cdr3_nt: TGTGCCAGCAGCTTAGGAATGAATGAGCAGTTCTTC
j_call: TRBJ2-7; clone_size: few; d_call: NA; v_call: TRBV12-3/TRBV12-4; cdr3_length: 16; cdr3_aa: CASSVLLRRSSYEQYF; cdr3_nt: TGTGCCAGCAGCGTTTTGCTTCGCCGAAGCTCCTACGAGCAGTACTTC
j_call: TRBJ2-2; clone_size: few; d_call: NA; v_call: TRBV14; cdr3_length: 13; cdr3_aa: CASSQRRTGELFF; cdr3_nt: TGTGCCAGCAGCCAAAGGCGAACCGGGGAGCTGTTTTTT
j_call: TRBJ2-7; clone_size: NA; d_call: TRBD1; v_call: TRBV6-2/TRBV6-3; cdr3_length: 15; cdr3_aa: CASSQDRGQSYEQYF; cdr3_nt: TGTGCCAGCAGCCAAGACAGGGGGCAGTCCTACGAGCAGTACTTC
j_call: TRBJ2-1; clone_size: NA; d_call: TRBD2; v_call: TRBV20-1; cdr3_length: 14; cdr3_aa: CSANGLADYNEQFF; cdr3_nt: TGCAGTGCCAACGGACTAGCGGACTACAATGAGCAGTTCTTC
j_call: TRBJ1-1; clone_size: few; d_call: NA; v_call: TRBV12-3/TRBV12-4; cdr3_length: 14; cdr3_aa: CASSRNRAAWEAFF; cdr3_nt: TGTGCCAGCAGCCGGAACAGAGCCGCCTGGGAAGCTTTCTTT
j_call: TRBJ2-7; clone_size: NA; d_call: TRBD1; v_call: TRBV29-1; cdr3_length: 13; cdr3_aa: CSAKGDRDLEQYF; cdr3_nt: TGCAGCGCCAAGGGGGACAGGGATCTCGAGCAGTACTTC
j_call: TRBJ2-3; clone_size: NA; d_call: TRBD2; v_call: TRBV6-1; cdr3_length: 15; cdr3_aa: CASSALAGATDTQYF; cdr3_nt: TGTGCCAGCAGTGCGCTAGCGGGAGCCACAGATACGCAGTATTTT
j_call: TRBJ1-4; clone_size: NA; d_call: NA; v_call: TRBV7-8; cdr3_length: 14; cdr3_aa: CASSPRDGDGELFF; cdr3_nt: TGTGCCAGCAGCCCCCGGGACGGCGACGGGGAACTGTTTTTT
j_call: TRBJ1-4; clone_size: few; d_call: NA; v_call: TRBV5-1; cdr3_length: 14; cdr3_aa: CASKFGSRDEKLFF; cdr3_nt: TGCGCCAGCAAATTTGGGTCCCGGGATGAAAAACTGTTTTTT
j_call: TRBJ1-1; clone_size: few; d_call: NA; v_call: TRBV20-1; cdr3_length: 11; cdr3_aa: CSASDWGAAFF; cdr3_nt: TGCAGTGCTAGCGATTGGGGTGCGGCTTTCTTT
j_call: TRBJ1-2; clone_size: few; d_call: NA; v_call: TRBV12-3/TRBV12-4; cdr3_length: 15; cdr3_aa: CASSLTQQRGDGYTF; cdr3_nt: TGTGCCAGCAGTTTAACCCAACAGAGGGGGGACGGCTACACCTTC
j_call: TRBJ1-1; clone_size: many; d_call: NA; v_call: TRBV6-5; cdr3_length: 13; cdr3_aa: CASSYLSNTEAFF; cdr3_nt: TGTGCCAGCAGTTACCTCTCGAACACTGAAGCTTTCTTT
j_call: TRBJ2-7; clone_size: NA; d_call: NA; v_call: TRBV6-5; cdr3_length: 14; cdr3_aa: CASSSQGARYEQYF; cdr3_nt: TGTGCCAGCAGTTCCCAAGGGGCGAGATACGAGCAGTACTTC
j_call: TRBJ2-6; clone_size: once; d_call: NA; v_call: TRBV29-1; cdr3_length: 15; cdr3_aa: CSVSQGSGGANVLTF; cdr3_nt: TGCAGCGTTTCACAGGGAAGTGGTGGGGCCAACGTCCTGACTTTC
j_call: TRBJ2-3; clone_size: NA; d_call: TRBD2; v_call: TRBV20-1; cdr3_length: 16; cdr3_aa: CSARLSGGRSADTQYF; cdr3_nt: TGCAGTGCTAGACTTTCCGGCGGGAGGTCCGCAGATACGCAGTATTTT
j_call: TRBJ1-1; clone_size: few; d_call: NA; v_call: TRBV12-3/TRBV12-4; cdr3_length: 17; cdr3_aa: CASSLRGRAKVNTEAFF; cdr3_nt: TGTGCCAGCAGTTTAAGGGGTAGGGCCAAGGTGAACACTGAAGCTTTCTTT
j_call: TRBJ2-1; clone_size: few; d_call: NA; v_call: TRBV9; cdr3_length: 16; cdr3_aa: CASSAGASEFYNEQFF; cdr3_nt: TGTGCCAGCAGCGCCGGGGCAAGCGAATTCTACAATGAGCAGTTCTTC
j_call: TRBJ2-4; clone_size: NA; d_call: NA; v_call: TRBV5-1; cdr3_length: 15; cdr3_aa: CASSLMGGEQNIQYF; cdr3_nt: TGCGCCAGCAGCTTGATGGGGGGCGAACAAAACATTCAGTACTTC
j_call: TRBJ1-2; clone_size: few; d_call: NA; v_call: TRBV20-1; cdr3_length: 14; cdr3_aa: CSARGRRSNYGYTF; cdr3_nt: TGCAGTGCTAGAGGACGGAGGTCCAACTATGGCTACACCTTC
j_call: TRBJ2-5; clone_size: few; d_call: TRBD1; v_call: TRBV6-1; cdr3_length: 13; cdr3_aa: CASVGTGIETQYF; cdr3_nt: TGTGCCAGCGTAGGGACAGGAATTGAGACCCAGTACTTC
j_call: TRBJ1-4; clone_size: NA; d_call: NA; v_call: TRBV10-3; cdr3_length: 13; cdr3_aa: CAISESKTEKLFF; cdr3_nt: TGTGCCATCAGTGAGTCGAAGACAGAAAAACTGTTTTTT
j_call: TRBJ2-7; clone_size: many; d_call: NA; v_call: TRBV12-3/TRBV12-4; cdr3_length: 14; cdr3_aa: CASGWADIPYEQYF; cdr3_nt: TGTGCCAGCGGGTGGGCAGATATCCCCTACGAGCAGTACTTC
j_call: TRBJ2-1; clone_size: NA; d_call: TRBD2; v_call: TRBV12-3/TRBV12-4; cdr3_length: 16; cdr3_aa: CASSQTSGRPYNEQFF; cdr3_nt: TGTGCCAGCAGCCAGACTAGCGGGAGACCCTACAATGAGCAGTTCTTC
j_call: TRBJ2-7; clone_size: few; d_call: NA; v_call: TRBV27; cdr3_length: 15; cdr3_aa: CASSYRRDVSYEQYF; cdr3_nt: TGTGCCAGCAGTTATAGGAGGGACGTCTCCTACGAGCAGTACTTC
j_call: TRBJ2-3; clone_size: many; d_call: NA; v_call: TRBV12-3/TRBV12-4; cdr3_length: 17; cdr3_aa: CASRVSFGGASTDTQYF; cdr3_nt: TGTGCCAGCAGGGTCAGTTTCGGCGGGGCTAGCACAGATACGCAGTATTTT
j_call: TRBJ1-3; clone_size: many; d_call: NA; v_call: TRBV7-2; cdr3_length: 17; cdr3_aa: CASSRLGGTSSGNTIYF; cdr3_nt: TGTGCCAGCAGTCGGTTGGGGGGGACAAGCTCTGGAAACACCATATATTTT
j_call: TRBJ1-4; clone_size: NA; d_call: TRBD1; v_call: TRBV6-1; cdr3_length: 14; cdr3_aa: CASSDRTGDEKLFF; cdr3_nt: TGTGCCAGCAGTGACCGGACAGGGGATGAAAAACTGTTTTTT